These 29 T cell receptor beta chains were sequenced from one sample in a study of preoperative IRX-2 immunotherapy in early breast cancer. Only in-frame clones appear in the TCRdb table, and some are missing; sequencing was by immunoSEQ multiplex PCR. The table lists 20,000 to 30,000 clones, approximately 95% of them singletons, with 15% to 20% in the top ten. Treatment: preoperative locoregional IRX-2 cytokine immunotherapy. The specimen comprised tumor tissue, sampled after IRX-2 immunotherapy. These receptors were obtained from a human donor with breast cancer.

CDR3 DNA: TGTGCCAGCAGTGAAGGGTCGGGGGTAGGAAACACCATATATTTT. Its protein product is CASSEGSGVGNTIYF. This rearrangement joins TRBV2 to TRBJ1-3; a possible D gene is TRBD1 (5 bases). The CDR3 is 15 residues long. The germline CDR1 and CDR2 sequences are SNHLY and FYNNEI. Deletions cut 1 base from V and 4 bases from J, with 11 bases between.

The chain combines TRBV9 with TRBJ2-3; 7 bases align to TRBD2. V trimming: 5 bases; J trimming: 6 bases; junction bases outside the gene matches: 15. This CDR3 spans 16 amino acids. Germline V gene sequence: CDR1 SGDLS, CDR2 YYNGEE. The CDR3 loop is CASSRFRDYGWDTQYF. CDR3 nucleotide sequence: TGTGCCAGCAGTCGTTTCCGGGACTATGGTTGGGATACGCAGTATTTT.

This chain uses TRBV2 with TRBJ2-1; 12 bases match TRBD2. J was trimmed by 7 bases and V by 6 bases; bases with no gene match: 10. Germline CDR1 SNHLY, CDR2 FYNNEI. The CDR3 is made up of 16 amino acids. The CDR3 spells CASRTASGGASNEQFF. The CDR3 nucleotides read TGTGCCAGCAGGACCGCTAGCGGGGGGGCCTCAAATGAGCAGTTCTTC.

The CDR3 sequence: CSARRSYEQYF. The CDR3 DNA follows: TGCAGTGCTAGACGGAGCTACGAGCAGTACTTC. The chain carries TRBV20-1 and TRBJ2-7, with D unresolved. This CDR3 contains 11 residues. CDR1 and CDR2 from the germline V gene are DFQATT and SNEGSKA (reference sequence). Trimming took 2 bases from V and 3 from J, leaving 5 bases between them.

The chain has TRBV5-1 and TRBJ2-1; 7 bases are shared with TRBD2. Germline CDR1 reads SGHRS; CDR2 reads YFSETQ. V lost 3 bases, J lost 4 bases, and 4 bases stayed unmatched. There are 14 residues in the CDR3. The CDR3: CASSSGTTYNEQFF. The CDR3 nucleotides are TGCGCCAGCAGCTCTGGGACTACTTACAATGAGCAGTTCTTC.

This chain links TRBV7-3 with TRBJ2-5; D gene uncertain. Germline V CDR1 and CDR2: SGHTA, FQGTGA. V was trimmed by 4 bases and J by 4 bases, leaving 13 bases between them. The CDR3 totals 14 residues. CDR3 protein: CASSSDMGSETQYF. Written as DNA, the CDR3 is TGTGCCAGCAGCTCGGATATGGGATCAGAGACCCAGTACTTC.

This chain links TRBV6-6 with TRBJ1-1; D remains unclear. The V end lost 6 bases, the J end lost 6 bases, and 14 bases lay between the germline ends. The CDR3 runs 13 residues. Germline loops: CDR1 MNHNY, CDR2 SVGAGI (reference sequence). The CDR3: CASSVRQGAEAFF. The CDR3 coding sequence is TGTGCCAGCAGCGTCCGGCAAGGCGCTGAAGCTTTCTTT.

The chain links TRBV9 to TRBJ1-1; D remains ambiguous. This CDR3 has 14 amino acids. CDR1 and CDR2 (germline): SGDLS, YYNGEE. V lost 3 bases and J 4 bases, leaving 13 bases between the germline ends. The CDR3 region is CASSAGRRLTEAFF. In DNA form, the CDR3 reads TGTGCCAGCAGCGCAGGCCGCCGGCTCACTGAAGCTTTCTTT.

The rearrangement joins TRBV11-2 to TRBJ2-7, with D tentatively TRBD1 (6 bases). Germline CDR1 and CDR2: SGHAT and FQNNGV. V lost 0 bases, J lost 2 bases, and 14 bases lay in between. The CDR3 consists of 16 residues. The CDR3 sequence: CASSLDRGQWAYEQYF. CDR3 coding DNA: TGTGCCAGCAGCTTAGATCGCGGACAGTGGGCCTACGAGCAGTACTTC.

The rearrangement uses TRBV6-5 and TRBJ2-7; tentatively, D is TRBD1 or TRBD2 (5 bases each). Germline V gene lookup returns CDR1 MNHEY and CDR2 SVGAGI. V was trimmed by 3 bases and J by 3 bases, leaving 18 bases between them. This CDR3 is built from 16 residues. The CDR3 coding sequence is TGTGCCAGCAGTTATGCGAACCGGGACGGCTACTACGAGCAGTACTTC. It translates to CASSYANRDGYYEQYF.

The chain has TRBV9 and TRBJ1-6; no clear D gene. Per the germline V gene, CDR1 is SGDLS and CDR2 is YYNGEE. The V end lost 2 bases, the J end lost 7 bases, and 10 bases lay between the germline ends. This CDR3 region has 14 residues. CDR3 region: CASSVDGVNSPLHF. Written as DNA, the CDR3 is TGTGCCAGCAGCGTTGACGGCGTAAATTCACCCCTCCACTTT. The full variable domain, rest sourced from reference TRBV9 and TRBJ1-6, is DSGVTQTPKHLITATGQRVTLRCSPRSGDLSVYWYQQSLDQGLQFLIQYYNGEERAKGNILERFSAQQFPDLHSELNLSSLELGDSALYFCASSVDGVNSPLHFGNGTRLTVT.

The genes are TRBV19 and TRBJ1-5, with a possible D match to TRBD1 (5 bases). Germline loops: CDR1 LNHDA, CDR2 SQIVND (reference sequence). V was cut by 7 bases and J by 2 bases, with 15 bases left in between. There are 15 residues in the CDR3. Here the CDR3 DNA reads TGTGCCAGTAAAATGGGCAGGGCGGGCAATCAGCCCCAGCATTTT. The encoded protein is CASKMGRAGNQPQHF.

The V gene is TRBV30, the J gene TRBJ2-3; D possibly corresponds to TRBD2 (5 bases). V shed 2 bases and J shed 7 bases, with 13 bases lying between them. CDR1 GTSNPN and CDR2 SVGIG come from the germline V gene (reference sequence). The CDR3 totals 13 residues. The CDR3 DNA reads as TGTGCCTGGAGTCCGGACTCCTTAAATACGCAGTATTTT. The encoded protein is CAWSPDSLNTQYF.

The chain employs TRBV7-9 and TRBJ2-7; D possibly matches TRBD1 or TRBD2 (6 bases each). Trimming took 5 bases from V and 4 from J, leaving 18 bases between them. CDR1 is SEHNR and CDR2 is FQNEAQ in the germline V gene (reference sequence). The length of the CDR3 is 15 residues. The CDR3 coding sequence is TGTGCCAGCAGCGCACAGGGCGCGGGGATTTACGAGCAGTACTTC. This translates into CASSAQGAGIYEQYF.

In nucleotides, the CDR3 is TGTGCCAGCACCTCCGGGCCCCCTTACGAGCAGTACTTC. Translated: CASTSGPPYEQYF. The chain combines TRBV6-6 with TRBJ2-7, with no clear D. Germline V gene data show CDR1 as MNHNY and CDR2 as SVGAGI (reference sequence). Trimming shortened V by 7 bases and J by 4 bases, and 14 bases separated the two germline ends. CDR3 size: 13 residues.

The gene calls are TRBV27 and TRBJ2-7, with TRBD1 matching 10 bases. The CDR3 is 16 amino acids. With 6 bases clipped from V and 2 bases from J, the junction kept 10 bases outside the gene matches. Per the germline V gene, CDR1 is MNHEY and CDR2 is SMNVEV (reference sequence). The DNA for the CDR3 is TGTGCCAGCAGCAGAGGATCTGGACAGGGGGCCTACGAGCAGTACTTC. This codes for CASSRGSGQGAYEQYF.

This chain links TRBV15 with TRBJ2-5; no firm D call. The CDR3 consists of 16 residues. Germline CDR1 is LNHNV and CDR2 is YYDKDF (reference sequence). V was cut by 3 bases and J by 1 base, with 15 bases left in between. This CDR3 is CATSRAPRGSQETQYF. For the CDR3, the DNA is TGTGCCACCAGCAGGGCACCCCGAGGCAGCCAAGAGACCCAGTACTTC.

The chain recombines TRBV13 with TRBJ2-2; 7 bases agree with TRBD1. V gave up 3 bases and J gave up 1 base; unmatched junction bases: 20. The CDR3 consists of 21 residues. CDR1 is PRHDT, CDR2 FYEKMQ, per germline (reference sequence). The CDR3 spells CASSLGTAWEMGTKNTGELFF. The CDR3, as DNA: TGTGCCAGCAGCTTGGGGACAGCTTGGGAAATGGGGACAAAGAACACCGGGGAGCTGTTTTTT.

The chain joins TRBV7-2 to TRBJ2-3; perhaps TRBD2 as D (5 bases). Trimming removed 4 bases from V and 0 bases from J, with 8 bases in between. This CDR3 spans 14 amino acids. Germline CDR1 reads SGHTA; CDR2 reads FQGNSA. The CDR3 spells CASSSWTSTDTQYF. CDR3 nucleotides: TGTGCCAGCAGCTCTTGGACTAGCACAGATACGCAGTATTTT.

This chain links TRBV7-3 with TRBJ2-1; 10 positions agree with TRBD1. The CDR3 consists of 16 residues. Looked up from germline, CDR1 is SGHTA and CDR2 is FQGTGA. The V and J ends lost 1 base and 8 bases, in that order; junction bases with no gene match: 8. In nucleotides, the CDR3 is TGTGCCAGCAGCTTAATAGGGACAGGGGTTCTCCATGAGCAGTTCTTC. Protein sequence: CASSLIGTGVLHEQFF.

This sequence joins TRBV7-8 and TRBJ2-7, with a possible D match to TRBD2 (6 bases). The CDR3 runs to 18 residues. Per germline, CDR1 SGHVS and CDR2 FQNEAQ. Deletions cut 1 base from V and 0 bases from J, with 19 bases between. The CDR3 DNA follows: TGTGCCAGCAGCTTAGAGGGGCGGGGCAGGTCAAGCTCCTACGAGCAGTACTTC. This encodes CASSLEGRGRSSSYEQYF.

The chain is built from TRBV6-4 and TRBJ1-5; possibly TRBD1 for D (6 bases). This CDR3 has 16 residues. V gave up 5 bases and J gave up 1 base, with 15 bases separating them. From germline, CDR1 is MRHNA and CDR2 SNTAGT. The CDR3 is CASSTLTGGSNQPQHF. Here the CDR3 DNA reads TGTGCCAGCAGTACCCTGACAGGTGGGAGCAATCAGCCCCAGCATTTT.

The genes are TRBV6-5 and TRBJ2-1, with TRBD1 matching over 8 bases. Germline V gives CDR1 MNHEY, CDR2 SVGAGI. Germline trimming cut 5 bases from V and 5 bases from J; bases unmatched to any gene: 5. CDR3 length: 14 residues. The CDR3 region is CASSSRDRNNEQFF. The CDR3, as DNA: TGTGCCAGCAGTAGCCGGGACAGGAACAATGAGCAGTTCTTC.

The J gene is TRBJ2-7, the V gene TRBV25-1; TRBD1 might be the D (5 bases). This CDR3 has 12 residues. Looked up from germline, CDR1 is MGHDK and CDR2 is SYGVNS. Between the trimmed V and J ends, which lost 6 bases and 2 bases, there was a span of 8 bases. CDR3 protein: CASRDTPYEQYF. The CDR3 region has the DNA TGTGCCAGCAGGGACACGCCCTACGAGCAGTACTTC.

The V gene is TRBV7-3, the J gene TRBJ2-1; TRBD2 matches 8 bases. V lost 5 bases and J lost 2; bases outside the gene matches: 8. The germline V gene has CDR1 SGHTA and CDR2 FQGTGA. The CDR3 length is 16 residues. The CDR3 region is CASSPQAGATYNEQFF. In DNA, the CDR3 is TGTGCCAGCAGCCCCCAAGCGGGAGCCACCTACAATGAGCAGTTCTTC.

The V call is TRBV4-3, the J call TRBJ1-2; 10 bases align to TRBD1. This CDR3 has 15 residues. Germline V gene sequence: CDR1 LGHNA, CDR2 YSLEER. V shed 3 bases, J shed 6 bases, and the junction held 7 bases outside the gene matches. The CDR3 reads CASSQHDRGLDGYTF. Here the CDR3 DNA reads TGCGCCAGCAGCCAGCATGACAGGGGGCTCGATGGCTACACCTTC.

The genes are TRBV7-3 and TRBJ2-3; perhaps TRBD2 as D (5 bases). The CDR3 loop spans 14 amino acids. With 1 base removed from V and 5 bases from J, the gap between germline ends came to 10 bases. The germline V gene encodes CDR1 SGHTA and CDR2 FQGTGA. DNA for the CDR3: TGTGCCAGCAGCTTAATACATGGAGGAGATACGCAGTATTTT. Protein sequence: CASSLIHGGDTQYF.

This clone appeared once. This chain joins TRBV6-5 and TRBJ1-2; TRBD1 matches at 7 bases. Trimming took 6 bases from V and 7 from J; bases not matched to a gene: 14. The germline CDR1 and CDR2 sequences are MNHEY and SVGAGI. The CDR3 covers 15 residues. The CDR3 region is CASSRFPRTGGGYTF. The DNA of the CDR3 is TGTGCCAGCAGCCGATTCCCCAGGACAGGCGGTGGCTACACCTTC.

This clone appeared a single time. The gene calls are TRBV5-6 and TRBJ2-7; 12 nucleotides align to TRBD2. Germline V gene sequence: CDR1 SGHDT, CDR2 YYEEEE. Trimming at V came to 7 bases and at J to 6 bases, leaving 11 bases not matched to a gene. The CDR3 has 15 residues. CDR3 sequence: CASGSGTSGFREQYF. CDR3 bases: TGTGCCAGCGGATCCGGGACTAGCGGGTTTCGCGAGCAGTACTTC.